These 26 T cell receptor beta chains share one sample of origin, sequenced in a study of regulatory T cells in long-lasting Graves disease. With iRepertoire HTBI primers and Arm-PCR of CDR3 regions, TCR beta libraries were built. TCRdb called the multiplex PCR reads again in MiXCR, with one record for every CDR3 protein. Among roughly 500,000 distinct CDR3 sequences listed, around a fifth were seen once. Noted time point: persistent/refractory GD, antithyroid drugs over 5 years with positive TRAb. From RNA extracted from PBMCs, the TCR library was made. The source material was peripheral blood mononuclear cells (PBMCs), sampled when the disease was refractory, from a patient treated with antithyroid drugs. Receptors originate from a female donor with Graves disease.

This clonotype has at least ten counts. This rearrangement joins TRBV12-3 or TRBV12-4 to TRBJ1-6; weak D call: TRBD1 (5 bases). CDR3 length equals 14 residues. V lost 6 bases and J 10 bases, leaving 16 bases between the germline ends. CDR3 bases: TGTGCCAGCAGACCGGGGGTTTCGGACTCACCCCTCCACTTT. Protein product: CASRPGVSDSPLHF.

This chain joins TRBV7-3 and TRBJ1-5; D is unresolved. Germline V lookup: CDR1 SGHTA, CDR2 FQGTGA. Trimming pared 2 bases from V and 5 bases from J, leaving 16 bases between. The CDR3 length is 16 residues. The CDR3 protein is CASSLAQALSDQPQHF. Here the CDR3 DNA reads TGTGCCAGCAGCTTAGCTCAGGCTTTGAGCGATCAGCCCCAGCATTTT.

This chain uses TRBV7-9 with TRBJ2-3, with a weak D call TRBD1 (5 bases). Germline V gene data show CDR1 as SEHNR and CDR2 as FQNEAQ (reference sequence). The CDR3 has 13 residues. V lost 8 bases and J lost 2, with 11 bases in between. CDR3 region: CASATGNTDTQYF. The CDR3 nucleotides read TGTGCCAGCGCTACAGGAAACACAGATACGCAGTATTTT. The whole variable domain, filled in from reference TRBV7-9 and TRBJ2-3, reads DTGVSQNPRHKITKRGQNVTFRCDPISEHNRLYWYRQTLGQGPEFLTYFQNEAQLEKSRLLSDRFSAERPKGSFSTLEIQRTEQGDSAMYLCASATGNTDTQYFGPGTRLTVL.

The chain carries TRBV5-1 and TRBJ2-4; the match to TRBD2 covers 7 bases. The V gene's germline CDR1 is SGHRS and CDR2 YFSETQ. With 2 bases clipped from V and 3 bases from J, the junction kept 8 bases outside the gene matches. This CDR3 has 16 amino acids. CDR3 residues: CASSFTPGGDKNIQYF. The CDR3 DNA sequence: TGCGCCAGCAGCTTTACGCCGGGAGGCGACAAAAACATTCAGTACTTC.

Comment on this clonotype: This sequence may be a read error, since a much larger clone differs from it by one base. The gene calls are TRBV28 and TRBJ1-2, with D possibly being TRBD1 (5 bases). V lost 6 bases and J 4 bases, leaving 15 bases between the germline ends. The CDR3 has 14 residues. Germline loops: CDR1 MDHEN, CDR2 SYDVKM. CDR3 DNA sequence: TGTGCCAGCAGCCCCTTTCGGGGCAGCTATGGCTACACCTTC. This gives the protein CASSPFRGSYGYTF.

This sequence joins TRBV20-1 and TRBJ2-7; no clear D gene. The CDR3 sequence is 13 residues long. V was cut by 2 bases and J by 3 bases, with 11 bases left in between. Germline V gene data show CDR1 as DFQATT and CDR2 as SNEGSKA (reference sequence). The CDR3 loop reads CSARPRTGYEQYF. As DNA, the CDR3 is TGCAGTGCTAGACCCCGGACCGGCTACGAGCAGTACTTC.

This clonotype turned up a few times. The chain employs TRBV6-2 or TRBV6-3 and TRBJ2-7, with 7 bases aligning to TRBD2. CDR1 and CDR2 (germline): MNHEY, SVGEGT. The CDR3 length is 13 residues. V lost 6 bases to trimming and J lost 5 bases; unmatched junction nucleotides: 7. CDR3 residues: CASRREGTHEQYF. The DNA for the CDR3 is TGTGCCAGCAGAAGGGAGGGGACCCACGAGCAGTACTTC.

The rearrangement uses TRBV12-3 or TRBV12-4 and TRBJ2-2; 9 nucleotides match TRBD1. The CDR3 consists of 16 residues. The V segment lost 8 bases and the J segment 4 bases; nucleotides outside the gene matches: 11. The CDR3 DNA is TGTGCCAGCGGCGGCGACAGGGGGGTGGGCACCGGGGAGCTGTTTTTT. Its protein product is CASGGDRGVGTGELFF.

This clonotype has only a few counts. The chain has TRBV7-3 and TRBJ2-2; 8 bases fit TRBD2. The J segment lost 6 bases and the V segment lost 3 bases, leaving 6 bases of the junction unmatched. CDR1 is SGHTA, CDR2 FQGTGA, per germline. This CDR3 is 15 amino acids long. CDR3 nucleotides: TGTGCCAGCAGCTTGGCTAGCGGGCGTTCCGGGGAGCTGTTTTTT. This sequence encodes CASSLASGRSGELFF. The variable domain in full, with the rest retrieved from reference TRBV7-3 and TRBJ2-2, is GAGVSQTPSNKVTEKGKYVELRCDPISGHTALYWYRQSLGQGPEFLIYFQGTGAADDSGLPNDRFFAVRPEGSVSTLKIQRTERGDSAVYLCASSLASGRSGELFFGEGSRLTVL.

The CDR3 region has the DNA TGTGCCAGCTCACTGTCCGTGGACAGCAACTATGGCTACACCTTC. Encoded protein: CASSLSVDSNYGYTF. The V and J genes are TRBV28 and TRBJ1-2; D may be TRBD1 (6 bases). CDR3 length: 15 residues. Germline V gene sequence: CDR1 MDHEN, CDR2 SYDVKM. V lost 8 bases to trimming and J lost 2 bases, with 18 bases between them.

This chain links TRBV7-6 with TRBJ1-2; D not resolved. The CDR3 totals 14 residues. Trimming cost V 4 bases and J 3 bases, with 12 bases left between them. The germline V gene has CDR1 SGHVS and CDR2 FNYEAQ. CDR3 loop: CASSSSVLHYGYTF. CDR3 DNA: TGTGCCAGCAGCTCCTCGGTTCTTCACTATGGCTACACCTTC. Looking up the rest from reference TRBV7-6 and TRBJ1-2 gives the full variable domain: GAGVSQSPRYKVTKRGQDVALRCDPISGHVSLYWYRQALGQGPEFLTYFNYEAQQDKSGLPNDRFSAERPEGSISTLTIQRTEQRDSAMYRCASSSSVLHYGYTFGSGTRLTVV.

This chain's CDR3 is CASSGAFSGANVLTF. The CDR3 DNA reads as TGTGCCAGCAGCGGGGCGTTTTCTGGGGCCAACGTCCTGACTTTC. V gene TRBV7-2 combines with J gene TRBJ2-6; D perhaps matches TRBD1 (5 bases). The CDR3 has 15 amino acids. CDR1 SGHTA and CDR2 FQGNSA come from the germline V gene. V lost 5 bases and J 1 base, leaving 9 bases between the germline ends.

Many counts were recorded for this clonotype. The chain joins TRBV6-1 to TRBJ2-7, with 9 nucleotides matching TRBD1. The CDR3 consists of 17 residues. CDR1 is MNHNS, CDR2 SASEGT, per germline. Trimming removed 5 bases from V and 1 base from J; junction bases left unmatched: 12. The CDR3 loop reads CASSPTGQGLLSYEQYF. DNA for the CDR3: TGTGCCAGCAGTCCAACCGGACAGGGGCTATTATCCTACGAGCAGTACTTC.

The chain combines TRBV7-3 with TRBJ2-1, with D perhaps given as TRBD1 or TRBD2 (7 bases each). Per germline, CDR1 SGHTA and CDR2 FQGTGA. Trimming took off 5 bases at V and 8 bases at J, with 13 bases between the two ends. The CDR3 runs 13 residues. This chain's CDR3 is CASSEQGGDEQFF. For the CDR3, the DNA is TGTGCCAGCAGCGAGCAGGGGGGGGATGAGCAGTTCTTC.

The V gene is TRBV6-1, the J gene TRBJ1-5, with TRBD1 matching 8 bases. CDR1 and CDR2 (germline): MNHNS, SASEGT. This CDR3 comprises 15 residues. V gave up 5 bases and J gave up 4 bases; unmatched junction bases: 7. The CDR3 spells CASSPSDRVNQPQHF. The CDR3 DNA follows: TGTGCCAGCAGTCCCTCGGACAGGGTAAATCAGCCCCAGCATTTT.

This clonotype was seen a few times. V gene TRBV27 combines with J gene TRBJ1-2, with 11 bases lining up with TRBD1. Germline trimming cut 6 bases from V and 8 bases from J; bases unmatched to any gene: 8. Germline CDR1 MNHEY, CDR2 SMNVEV (reference sequence). This CDR3 contains 14 residues. The CDR3 coding sequence is TGTGCCAGCAGAAAGACTGGACAGGGGGCAGGCTACACCTTC. Translation gives CASRKTGQGAGYTF.

This clonotype has a count of ten or more. This chain joins TRBV28 and TRBJ2-4, with D perhaps matching TRBD2 (6 bases). Germline CDR1 is MDHEN and CDR2 is SYDVKM. Deletions cut 6 bases from V and 6 bases from J, with 12 bases between. This CDR3 has 13 residues. CDR3 sequence reads: CASRTAAGNIQYF. The CDR3 bases are TGTGCCAGCAGGACGGCAGCGGGAAACATTCAGTACTTC.

This clonotype was recorded many times. This chain links TRBV20-1 with TRBJ1-1; D is uncertain. V was pared by 2 bases and J by 2 bases, with 9 bases between. The CDR3 is made up of 13 amino acids. Germline V gene sequence: CDR1 DFQATT, CDR2 SNEGSKA (reference sequence). The CDR3 nucleotides read TGCAGTGCTAGAACCAGTTCTAACACTGAAGCTTTCTTT. Translating gives CSARTSSNTEAFF.

The V gene is TRBV7-9, the J gene TRBJ1-2; 11 bases are a match to TRBD1. Germline V gene data show CDR1 as SEHNR and CDR2 as FQNEAQ (reference sequence). V shed 6 bases and J 7 bases; nucleotides not matched to a gene: 10. The CDR3 sequence is 15 residues long. This CDR3 is CASRFPGQGVRGYTF. The CDR3 DNA reads TGTGCCAGCAGATTTCCGGGACAGGGGGTCCGTGGCTACACCTTC.

The sample holds a few counts of this clonotype. The genes are TRBV20-1 and TRBJ1-5; possibly TRBD1 for D (5 bases). Germline-derived CDR1 and CDR2 are DFQATT and SNEGSKA (reference sequence). CDR3 length equals 11 residues. V lost 6 bases and J 11 bases, leaving 14 bases between the germline ends. CDR3 DNA sequence: TGCAGTGCCTGGGGCAGCTCGGCCCAGCATTTT. As protein: CSAWGSSAQHF.

The J gene is TRBJ1-1, the V gene TRBV9; a possible D gene is TRBD1 (6 bases). V lost 4 bases and J 0 bases, leaving 22 bases between the germline ends. This CDR3 has 18 amino acids. Germline-derived CDR1 and CDR2 are SGDLS and YYNGEE. CDR3 in amino acids: CASSTRRGGDNMNTEAFF. Written as DNA, the CDR3 is TGTGCCAGCAGCACCAGAAGAGGAGGGGACAACATGAACACTGAAGCTTTCTTT.

In this sample, this clonotype turned up many times. V gene TRBV2 combines with J gene TRBJ1-1, with D perhaps TRBD1 (6 bases). The ends were cut back, 3 bases at V and 1 base at J, with 12 bases in the middle. Per germline, CDR1 SNHLY and CDR2 FYNNEI. The CDR3 sequence is 15 residues long. CDR3 amino acids: CASSDLGQKNTEAFF. DNA for the CDR3: TGTGCCAGCAGTGACTTGGGACAAAAGAACACTGAAGCTTTCTTT.

The chain couples TRBV12-3 or TRBV12-4 to TRBJ2-7, with 8 nucleotides matching TRBD1. CDR3 size: 15 residues. V gave up 8 bases and J gave up 1 base; unmatched junction bases: 10. CDR3 in DNA: TGTGCCAGCCAAGGGGTGCAGGGGGCGTCCTACGAGCAGTACTTC. Amino acids: CASQGVQGASYEQYF.

This clonotype was recorded many times. The J gene is TRBJ1-5, the V gene TRBV10-3, with D hard to call. V was shortened by 6 bases and J by 4 bases, with 4 bases between the two germline ends. Looked up from germline, CDR1 is ENHRY and CDR2 is SYGVKD. The CDR3 extends over 11 amino acids. The DNA of the CDR3 is TGTGCCATCAGAAATAATCAGCCCCAGCATTTT. It specifies CAIRNNQPQHF.

This clonotype was picked up many times. J is TRBJ2-5 and V is TRBV7-2; no definite D call. The CDR3 runs 14 residues. Germline V gene data show CDR1 as SGHTA and CDR2 as FQGNSA. Trimming pared 0 bases from V and 0 bases from J, leaving 5 bases between. The CDR3 region has the DNA TGTGCCAGCAGCTTAGCGCGGAACCAAGAGACCCAGTACTTC. The encoded protein is CASSLARNQETQYF.

In its sample, this clonotype was seen many times. This chain joins TRBV25-1 and TRBJ1-1; 8 bases align to TRBD1. The trim removed 5 bases at V and 6 bases at J, leaving 8 bases unmatched. This CDR3 has 14 residues. Germline V gene data show CDR1 as MGHDK and CDR2 as SYGVNS. The chain's CDR3 is CASSSDREGSEAFF. The CDR3 region has the DNA TGTGCCAGCAGTTCGGACAGGGAGGGGTCTGAAGCTTTCTTT.